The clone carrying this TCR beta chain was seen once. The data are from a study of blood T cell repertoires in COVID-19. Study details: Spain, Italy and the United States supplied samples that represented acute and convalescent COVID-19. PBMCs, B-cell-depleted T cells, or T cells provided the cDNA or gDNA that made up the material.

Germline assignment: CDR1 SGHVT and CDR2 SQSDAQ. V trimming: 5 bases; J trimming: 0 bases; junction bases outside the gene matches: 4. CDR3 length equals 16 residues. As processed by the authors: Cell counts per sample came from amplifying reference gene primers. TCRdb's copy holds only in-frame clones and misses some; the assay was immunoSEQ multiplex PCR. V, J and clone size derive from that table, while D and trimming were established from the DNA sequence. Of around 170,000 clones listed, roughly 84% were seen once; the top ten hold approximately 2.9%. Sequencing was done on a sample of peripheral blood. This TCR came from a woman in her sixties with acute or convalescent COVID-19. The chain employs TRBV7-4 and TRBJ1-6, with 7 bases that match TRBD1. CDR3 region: CASSPRQGSYNSPLHF. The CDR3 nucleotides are TGTGCCAGCAGCCCAAGACAGGGCTCCTATAATTCACCCCTCCACTTT.